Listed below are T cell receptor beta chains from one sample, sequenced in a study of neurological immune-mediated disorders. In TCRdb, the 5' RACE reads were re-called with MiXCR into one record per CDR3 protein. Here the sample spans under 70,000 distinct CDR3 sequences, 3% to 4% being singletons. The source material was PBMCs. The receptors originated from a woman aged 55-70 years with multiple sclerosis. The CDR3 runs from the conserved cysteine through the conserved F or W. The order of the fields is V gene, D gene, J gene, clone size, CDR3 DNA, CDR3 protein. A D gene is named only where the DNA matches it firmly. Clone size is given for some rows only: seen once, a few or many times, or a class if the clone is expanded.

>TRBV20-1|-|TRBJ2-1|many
TGCAGTGCCGAACAGGGTACCGGGACCAACTACAATGAGCAGTTCTTC
CSAEQGTGTNYNEQFF
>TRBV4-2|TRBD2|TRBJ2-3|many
TGTGCCAGCAGCCAAGCTCTAGCGGGAGGACCTAGCACAGATACGCAGTATTTT
CASSQALAGGPSTDTQYF
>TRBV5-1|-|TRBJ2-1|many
TGCGCCAGCAGATGGGGGGTTGGGTCCTACAATGAGCAGTTCTTC
CASRWGVGSYNEQFF
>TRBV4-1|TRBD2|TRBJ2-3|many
TGCGCCAACAGCCTGAGCGGGGGCCCGGATACGCAGTATTTT
CANSLSGGPDTQYF
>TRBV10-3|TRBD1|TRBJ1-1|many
TGTGCCATCAGAGACAGGGGTACTGAAGCTTTCTTT
CAIRDRGTEAFF
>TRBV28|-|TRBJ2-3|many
TGTGCCACCAGCACAGATACGCAGTATTTT
CATSTDTQYF
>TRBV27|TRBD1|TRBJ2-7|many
TGTGCCAGCAGCTCCTCCGGGACAGGGGCACTTAGAAGCTCCTACGAGCAGTACTTC
CASSSSGTGALRSSYEQYF
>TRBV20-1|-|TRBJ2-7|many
TGCAGTGCCCGGGACACTCTGATCGAGCAGTACTTC
CSARDTLIEQYF
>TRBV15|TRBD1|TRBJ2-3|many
TGTGCCACCAGCAGAAGAACAGGGGGCAACACAGATACGCAGTATTTT
CATSRRTGGNTDTQYF
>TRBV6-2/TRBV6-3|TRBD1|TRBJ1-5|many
TGTGCCAGCAGCCGGACAGGGGGCACGTATCAGCCCCAGCATTTT
CASSRTGGTYQPQHF
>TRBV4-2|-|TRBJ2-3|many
TGTGCCAGCAGCCAAGATAGAAGCACAGATACGCAGTATTTT
CASSQDRSTDTQYF
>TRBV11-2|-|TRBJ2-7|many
TGTGCCAGCAGCTTACTATACTACTCCTACGAGCAGTACTTC
CASSLLYYSYEQYF
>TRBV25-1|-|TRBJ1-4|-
TGTGCCAGCAGCGGCCCCGTTGAAAAACTGTTTTTT
CASSGPVEKLFF
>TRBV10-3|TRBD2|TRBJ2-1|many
TGTGCCATCAGTGGTGGGACTAGCGGTTACAATGAGCAGTTCTTC
CAISGGTSGYNEQFF
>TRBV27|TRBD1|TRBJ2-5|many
TGTGCCAGCTCCGAGGGGACAGAAGAGACCCAGTACTTC
CASSEGTEETQYF
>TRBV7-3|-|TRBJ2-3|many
TGTGCCAGCAGCTTAACGGGGTTCGTCACAGATACGCAGTATTTT
CASSLTGFVTDTQYF
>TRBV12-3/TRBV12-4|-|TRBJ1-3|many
TGTGCCAGCAGTTTGCGGCATTCTGGAAACACCATATATTTT
CASSLRHSGNTIYF
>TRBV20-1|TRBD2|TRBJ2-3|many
TGCAGTGCTCAAGGGACTAGCGCGGCAGATACGCAGTATTTT
CSAQGTSAADTQYF
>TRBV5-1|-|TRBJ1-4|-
TGCGCCAGCAGCACGGGTTGGGGAAAACTGTTTTTT
CASSTGWGKLFF
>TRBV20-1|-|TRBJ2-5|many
TGCAGTGCCGGGAGAATAGAGTTCTCAGAGACCCAGTACTTC
CSAGRIEFSETQYF
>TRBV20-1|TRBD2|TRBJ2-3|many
TGCAGTGCTTCCGCGGGGGGACCGATTAGCACAGATACGCAGTATTTT
CSASAGGPISTDTQYF
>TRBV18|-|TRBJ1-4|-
TGTGCCAGCTCAGTTCGAGCCGGTGGGGAAAAACTGTTTTTT
CASSVRAGGEKLFF
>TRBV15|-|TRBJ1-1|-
TGTGCCACCAGCAGAAACCCTCGGACGGGGAACACTGCAGCTTTCTTT
CATSRNPRTGNTAAFF
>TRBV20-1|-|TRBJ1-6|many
TGCAGTGCTCCGCCGGGGGGGGCCTATAATTCACCCCTCCACTTT
CSAPPGGAYNSPLHF
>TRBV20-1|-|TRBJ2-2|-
TGCAGTGCTAAGCCCTGGGAGGGGGACACCGGGGAGCTGTTTTTT
CSAKPWEGDTGELFF
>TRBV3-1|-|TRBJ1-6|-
TGTGCCAGCAGCCTACAGGGTCTGCGCTCAACCCTCAACTTT
CASSLQGLRSTLNF
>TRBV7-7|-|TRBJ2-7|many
TGTGCCAGCAGCTTAGATCCCGGTACTGGGACCTACGAGCAGTACTTC
CASSLDPGTGTYEQYF
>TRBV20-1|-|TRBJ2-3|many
TGCAGTGCTAGAGATTGGAGAGGATGGCAGGGGAGCACAGATACGCAGTATTTT
CSARDWRGWQGSTDTQYF
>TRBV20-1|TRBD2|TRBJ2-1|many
TGCAGTGCTCCAGGGCGGGAGGCATATAATGAGCAGTTCTTC
CSAPGREAYNEQFF
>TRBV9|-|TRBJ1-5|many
TGTGCCAGCAGCGTAGACAGGGATGGTCAGCCCCAGCATTTT
CASSVDRDGQPQHF
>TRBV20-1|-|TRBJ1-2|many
TGCAGTGCTAGCAGGACAGAGGCATCTAACTATGGCTACACCTTC
CSASRTEASNYGYTF
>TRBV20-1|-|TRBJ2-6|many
TGCAGTGCTAGGTCCAGACTCTCGAGGGAGACTGGGGCCAACGTCCTGACTTTC
CSARSRLSRETGANVLTF
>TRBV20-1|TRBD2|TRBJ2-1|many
TGCAGTGCTAGAGGCAGCTCTAGCGGGAATTACAATGAGCAGTTCTTC
CSARGSSSGNYNEQFF
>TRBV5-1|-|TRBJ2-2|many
TGCGCCAGCAGCAGACGGACAGAGGGAAACACCGGGGAGCTGTTTTTT
CASSRRTEGNTGELFF
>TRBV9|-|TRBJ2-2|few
TGTGCCAGCAGCCAACTAAAGACAGGCGGGGAGCTGTTTTTT
CASSQLKTGGELFF
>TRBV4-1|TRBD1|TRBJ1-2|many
TGCGCCAGCAGCCCACCCACAGGGGCTAACTATGGCTACACCTTC
CASSPPTGANYGYTF
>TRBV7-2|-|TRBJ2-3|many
TGTGCCAGCAGCTTAGCGGTGGCGAAAACAGATACGCAGTATTTT
CASSLAVAKTDTQYF
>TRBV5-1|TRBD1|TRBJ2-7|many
TGCGCCAGCAGCCCCGAAGGGGGCCAGCAGTACTTC
CASSPEGGQQYF
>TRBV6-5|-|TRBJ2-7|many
TGTGCCAGCAGTGTCGGACTGTCCTACGAGCAGTACTTC
CASSVGLSYEQYF
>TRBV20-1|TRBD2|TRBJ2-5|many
TGCAGTGCTAGACAAGCGGGGGGTTTTGAGACCCAGTACTTC
CSARQAGGFETQYF
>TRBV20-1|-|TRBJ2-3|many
TGCAGTGCAGCTGTGGGGACTAGCACAGATACGCAGTATTTT
CSAAVGTSTDTQYF
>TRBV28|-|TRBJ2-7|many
TGTGCCAGCAGTTTTATCGGGGGGCGAAAGCAGTACTTC
CASSFIGGRKQYF
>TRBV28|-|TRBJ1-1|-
TGTGACAGCAACATAGAGAACACTGAAGCTTTCTTT
CDSNIENTEAFF
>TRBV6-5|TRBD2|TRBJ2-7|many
TGTGCCAGCAGCCGACACCCCCTGGGACTAGGGTCGTCGGTCGAGCAGTACTTC
CASSRHPLGLGSSVEQYF
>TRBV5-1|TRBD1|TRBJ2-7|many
TGCGCCATCGAACCAAGGACAGGTAGTTCCTACGAGCAGTACTTC
CAIEPRTGSSYEQYF
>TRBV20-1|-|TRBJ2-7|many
TGCAGTGCCAGGACCGTTAAGGAGCAGTACTTC
CSARTVKEQYF
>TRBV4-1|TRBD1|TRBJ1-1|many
TGCGCCAGCAGCCAAGTGCGTAGACAGGGAATGAACACTGAAGCTTTCTTT
CASSQVRRQGMNTEAFF
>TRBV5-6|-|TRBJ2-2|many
TGTGCCAGCAGCTTAGGGCCACTGAACACCGGGGAGCTGTTTTTT
CASSLGPLNTGELFF
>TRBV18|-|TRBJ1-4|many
TGTGCCAGCTCGCCACAGAAGACTAATGAAAAACTGTTTTTT
CASSPQKTNEKLFF
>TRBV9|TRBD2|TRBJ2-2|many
TGTGCCAGCAGCGTAGCAACTAGCGGGAATAACACCGGGGAGCTGTTTTTT
CASSVATSGNNTGELFF
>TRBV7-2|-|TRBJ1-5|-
TGTGCCAGCAGCTTAGGGTCTGGAGCCAATCAGACCCAGCATTTT
CASSLGSGANQTQHF
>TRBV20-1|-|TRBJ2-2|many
TGCAGTGCTAGATCGGGTCGTTCTCCCGGGGAGCTGTTTTTT
CSARSGRSPGELFF